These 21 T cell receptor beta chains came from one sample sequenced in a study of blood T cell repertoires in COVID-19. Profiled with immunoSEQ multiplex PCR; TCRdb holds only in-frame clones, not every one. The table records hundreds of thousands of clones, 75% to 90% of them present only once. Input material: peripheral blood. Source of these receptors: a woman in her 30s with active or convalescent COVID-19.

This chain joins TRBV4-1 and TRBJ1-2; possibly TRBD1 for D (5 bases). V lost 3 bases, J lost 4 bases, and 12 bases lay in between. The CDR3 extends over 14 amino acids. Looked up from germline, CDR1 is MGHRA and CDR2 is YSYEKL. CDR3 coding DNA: TGCGCCAGCAGCCAGGGCGGGGGGGTCTATGGCTACACCTTC. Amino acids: CASSQGGGVYGYTF.

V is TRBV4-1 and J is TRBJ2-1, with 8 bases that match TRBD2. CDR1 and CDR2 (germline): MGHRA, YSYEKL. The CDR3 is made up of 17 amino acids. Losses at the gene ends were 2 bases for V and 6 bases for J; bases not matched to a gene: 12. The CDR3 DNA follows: TGCGCCAGCAGCCAATCTCTCAGCGGGAGAAGGTTCAATGAGCAGTTCTTC. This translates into CASSQSLSGRRFNEQFF.

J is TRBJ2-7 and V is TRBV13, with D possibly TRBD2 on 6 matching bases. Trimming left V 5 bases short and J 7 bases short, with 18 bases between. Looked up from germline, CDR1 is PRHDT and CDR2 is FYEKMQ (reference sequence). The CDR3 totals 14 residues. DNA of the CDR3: TGTGCCAGCAGCCCCGGGCGGGACCCACGGGAGCAGTACTTC. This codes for CASSPGRDPREQYF.

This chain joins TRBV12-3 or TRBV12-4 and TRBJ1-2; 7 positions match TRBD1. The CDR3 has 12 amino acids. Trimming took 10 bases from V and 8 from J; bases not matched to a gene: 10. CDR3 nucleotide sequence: TGTGCCACCAGGTCGCAGGGGGGCGGCTACACCTTC. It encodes CATRSQGGGYTF.

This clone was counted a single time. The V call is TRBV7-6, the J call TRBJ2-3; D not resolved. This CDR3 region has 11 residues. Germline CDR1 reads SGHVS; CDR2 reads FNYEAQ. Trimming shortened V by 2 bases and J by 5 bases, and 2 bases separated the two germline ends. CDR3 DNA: TGTGCCAGCAGCTTACAAGATACGCAGTATTTT. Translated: CASSLQDTQYF.

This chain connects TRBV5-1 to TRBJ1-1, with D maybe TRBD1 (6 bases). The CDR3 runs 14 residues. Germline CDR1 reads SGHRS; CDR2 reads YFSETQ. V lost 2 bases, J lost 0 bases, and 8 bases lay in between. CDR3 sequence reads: CASSFGQMNTEAFF. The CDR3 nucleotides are TGCGCCAGCAGCTTCGGACAGATGAACACTGAAGCTTTCTTT.

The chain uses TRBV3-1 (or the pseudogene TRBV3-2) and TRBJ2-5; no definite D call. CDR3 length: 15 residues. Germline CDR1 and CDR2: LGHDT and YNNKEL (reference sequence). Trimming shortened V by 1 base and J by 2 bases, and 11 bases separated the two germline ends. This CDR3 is CASSQVGPSQETQYF. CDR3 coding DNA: TGTGCCAGCAGCCAAGTTGGTCCCAGTCAAGAGACCCAGTACTTC.

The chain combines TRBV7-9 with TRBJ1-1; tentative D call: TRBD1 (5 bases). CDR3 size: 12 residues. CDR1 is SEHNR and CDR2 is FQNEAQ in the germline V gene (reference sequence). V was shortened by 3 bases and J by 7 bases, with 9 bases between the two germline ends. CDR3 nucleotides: TGTGCCAGCAGCTTCTCAGGGCTTGAAGCTTTCTTT. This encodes CASSFSGLEAFF.

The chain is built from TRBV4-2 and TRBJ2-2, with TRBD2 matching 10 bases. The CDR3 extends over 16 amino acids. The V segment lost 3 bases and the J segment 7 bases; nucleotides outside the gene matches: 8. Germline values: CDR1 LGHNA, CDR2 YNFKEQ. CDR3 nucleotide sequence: TGTGCCAGCAGCCAGAGCGCTAGCGGGAGTAACGGGGAGCTGTTTTTT. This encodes CASSQSASGSNGELFF.

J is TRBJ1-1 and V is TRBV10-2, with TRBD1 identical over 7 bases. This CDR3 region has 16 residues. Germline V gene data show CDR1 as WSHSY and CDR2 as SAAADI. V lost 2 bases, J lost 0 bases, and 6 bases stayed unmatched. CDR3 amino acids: CASSEGFGQVNTEAFF. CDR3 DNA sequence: TGCGCCAGCAGTGAGGGATTCGGACAGGTGAACACTGAAGCTTTCTTT.

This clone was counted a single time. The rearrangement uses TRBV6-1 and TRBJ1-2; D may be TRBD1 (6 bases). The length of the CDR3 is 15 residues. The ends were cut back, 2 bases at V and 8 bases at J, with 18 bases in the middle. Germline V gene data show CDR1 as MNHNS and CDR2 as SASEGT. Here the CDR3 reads CASSENPQGIQGYTF. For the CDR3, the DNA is TGTGCCAGCAGTGAAAACCCCCAGGGGATACAGGGCTACACCTTC.

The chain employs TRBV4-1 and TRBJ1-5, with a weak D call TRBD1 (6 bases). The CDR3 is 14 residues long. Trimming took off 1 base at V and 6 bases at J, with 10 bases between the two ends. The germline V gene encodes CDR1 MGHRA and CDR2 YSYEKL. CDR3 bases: TGCGCCAGCAGCCAAGGCGGGGGGCTTCAGCCCCAGCATTTT. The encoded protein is CASSQGGGLQPQHF.

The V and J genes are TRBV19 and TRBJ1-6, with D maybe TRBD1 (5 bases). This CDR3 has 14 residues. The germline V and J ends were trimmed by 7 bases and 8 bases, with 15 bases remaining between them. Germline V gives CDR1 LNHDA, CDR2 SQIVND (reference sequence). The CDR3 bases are TGTGCCAGTACCCGGGACTCGAGCTATTCACCCCTCCACTTT. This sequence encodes CASTRDSSYSPLHF. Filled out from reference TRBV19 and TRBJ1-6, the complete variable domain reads DGGITQSPKYLFRKEGQNVTLSCEQNLNHDAMYWYRQDPGQGLRLIYYSQIVNDFQKGDIAEGYSVSREKKESFPLTVTSAQKNPTAFYLCASTRDSSYSPLHFGNGTRLTVT.

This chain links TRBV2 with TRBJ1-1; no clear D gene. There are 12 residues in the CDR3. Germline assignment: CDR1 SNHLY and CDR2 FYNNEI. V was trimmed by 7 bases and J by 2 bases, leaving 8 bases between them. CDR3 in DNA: TGTGCCAGCATGGAGGTCAACACTGAAGCTTTCTTT. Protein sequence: CASMEVNTEAFF.

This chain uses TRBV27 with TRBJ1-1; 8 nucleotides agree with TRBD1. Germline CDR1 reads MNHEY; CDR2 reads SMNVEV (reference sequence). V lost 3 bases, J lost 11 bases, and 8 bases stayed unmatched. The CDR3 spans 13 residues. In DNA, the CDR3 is TGTGCCAGCAGTTTGGCTCCAGACAGGGGTGCTTTCTTT. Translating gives CASSLAPDRGAFF.

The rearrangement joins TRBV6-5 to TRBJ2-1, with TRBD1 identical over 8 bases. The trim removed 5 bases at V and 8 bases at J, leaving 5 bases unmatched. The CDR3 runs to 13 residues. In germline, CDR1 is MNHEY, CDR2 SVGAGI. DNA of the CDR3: TGTGCCAGCAGTCCTACGGACAGGGATGAGCAGTTCTTC. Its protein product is CASSPTDRDEQFF.

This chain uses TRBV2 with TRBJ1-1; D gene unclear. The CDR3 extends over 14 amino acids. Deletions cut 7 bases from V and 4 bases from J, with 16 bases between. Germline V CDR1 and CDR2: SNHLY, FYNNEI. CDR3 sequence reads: CASIPGRGGTEAFF. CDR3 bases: TGTGCCAGCATCCCCGGACGGGGAGGCACTGAAGCTTTCTTT.

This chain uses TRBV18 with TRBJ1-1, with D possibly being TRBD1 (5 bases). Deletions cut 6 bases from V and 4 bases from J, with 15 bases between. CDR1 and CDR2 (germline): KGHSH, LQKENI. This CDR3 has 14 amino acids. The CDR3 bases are TGTGCCAGCTCCGCCTGGGGGGTCGGCACTGAAGCTTTCTTT. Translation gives CASSAWGVGTEAFF.

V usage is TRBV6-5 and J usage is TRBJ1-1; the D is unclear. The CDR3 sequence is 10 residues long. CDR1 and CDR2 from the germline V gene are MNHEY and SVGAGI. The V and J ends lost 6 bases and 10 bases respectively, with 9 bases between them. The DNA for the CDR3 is TGTGCCAGCAGAACTGAACTAGCTTTCTTT. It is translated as CASRTELAFF.

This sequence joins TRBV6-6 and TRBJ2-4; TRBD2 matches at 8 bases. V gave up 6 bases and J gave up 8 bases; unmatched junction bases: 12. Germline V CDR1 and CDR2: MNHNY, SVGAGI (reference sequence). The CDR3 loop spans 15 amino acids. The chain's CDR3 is CASRSGGGGSDIQYF. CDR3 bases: TGTGCCAGCAGGTCGGGGGGGGGCGGGAGCGACATTCAGTACTTC.

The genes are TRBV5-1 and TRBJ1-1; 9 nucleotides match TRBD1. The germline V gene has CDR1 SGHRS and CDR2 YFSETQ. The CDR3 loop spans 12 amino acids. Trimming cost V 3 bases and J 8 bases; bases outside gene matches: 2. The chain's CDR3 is CASSSGTGEAFF. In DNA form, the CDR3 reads TGCGCCAGCAGCTCCGGGACAGGGGAAGCTTTCTTT.